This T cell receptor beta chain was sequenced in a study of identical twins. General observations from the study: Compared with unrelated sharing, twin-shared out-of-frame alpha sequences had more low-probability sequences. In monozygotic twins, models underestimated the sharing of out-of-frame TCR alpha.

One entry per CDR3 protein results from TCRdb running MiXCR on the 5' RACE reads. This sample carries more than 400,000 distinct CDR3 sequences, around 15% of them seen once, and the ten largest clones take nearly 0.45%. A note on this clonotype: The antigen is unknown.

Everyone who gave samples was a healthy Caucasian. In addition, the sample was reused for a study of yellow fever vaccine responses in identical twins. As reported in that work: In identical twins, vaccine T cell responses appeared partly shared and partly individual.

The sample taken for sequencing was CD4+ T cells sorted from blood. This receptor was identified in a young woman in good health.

Written as DNA, the CDR3 is TGTGCCAGCAGCGCCCCCCGGGACAGGCAGTATTTT. This gives the protein CASSAPRDRQYF. The genes are TRBV2 and TRBJ2-3, with TRBD1 matching over 7 bases. The V segment lost 6 bases and the J segment 11 bases; nucleotides outside the gene matches: 8. This CDR3 has 12 amino acids. Germline-derived CDR1 and CDR2 are SNHLY and FYNNEI.